This T cell receptor beta chain was observed in a study of identical twins. TCRdb re-analysed the 5' RACE reads in MiXCR, keeping a single row per CDR3 protein. This table has a few hundred thousand distinct CDR3 sequences, 13% to 15% appearing once. This CDR3 is built from 17 residues. The trim removed 5 bases at V and 1 base at J, leaving 9 bases unmatched. The same data also went into a second study, on yellow fever vaccine responses in identical twins.

The TCR sequence derives from a woman aged 18 to 35 in good health. Sequencing was carried out using CD4+ T cells sorted from blood. The chain joins TRBV12-3 or TRBV12-4 to TRBJ2-3; 10 positions match TRBD1. The CDR3 is CASSLRPGTGGTDTQYF. The CDR3 DNA reads as TGTGCCAGCAGTCTACGCCCCGGGACAGGGGGCACAGATACGCAGTATTTT.